This entry features one T cell receptor (beta chain) sequence. Each TCR cDNA molecule bore a unique molecular identifier. TCRdb analysed the 5' RACE reads with MiXCR anew, one entry per CDR3 protein. The sample yields 60,000 to 65,000 distinct CDR3 sequences, roughly 7.9% seen once. Time point indicated: sample taken at primary tumor resection. From tumor, nontumor lung or frozen PBMC, whole RNA was taken unsorted for sequencing. Donors were under 90 untreated early-stage non-small cell lung cancer patients. Per the germline V gene, CDR1 is SEHNR and CDR2 is FQNEAQ (reference sequence). The CDR3 is 14 residues long. J gave up 8 bases and V 6 bases, and 4 bases lay outside the gene matches. The entry originates in a study of spatial heterogeneity in lung cancer. At the level of the study: Alpha-chain sequences were consistently detected less often than beta-chain sequences.

This specimen consisted of PBMCs, obtained at surgery. V and J are TRBV7-9 and TRBJ1-4; 12 nucleotides match TRBD1. This receptor was taken from a female donor with early-stage non-small cell lung cancer. CDR3 nucleotide sequence: TGTGCCAGCAGGCGGGACAGGGGGCGCGAAAAACTGTTTTTT. Encoded protein: CASRRDRGREKLFF.